The TCR beta chain described here comes from a study of blood T cell repertoires in COVID-19. Turning to the study itself: The samples span acute and convalescent COVID-19 from the United States, Italy and Spain. Sample material is recorded as cDNA or gDNA derived from T cells, B-cell-depleted T cells, or PBMCs.

Authors' data handling: Reference gene primer amplification in the assay estimated nucleated cell counts. Profiled with immunoSEQ multiplex PCR; TCRdb holds only in-frame clones, not every one. Clonal size and the V and J genes are those of that table, whereas D and trimming came from the DNA. Counted here are roughly 250,000 clones, roughly four fifths occurring once; the ten biggest clones make up roughly 4.7%. This clone showed up just a few times. The source material was peripheral blood. The sequence derives from a woman between 65 and 79 years old with acute or convalescent COVID-19.

CDR3 sequence: CASSLTSGGLPYEQYF. CDR3 DNA: TGTGCCAGCAGCCTCACTAGCGGGGGGTTACCCTACGAGCAGTACTTC. The gene calls are TRBV11-2 and TRBJ2-7; TRBD2 matches at 12 bases. The junction had 7 bases not matched to a gene; V was cut back by 5 bases and J by 2 bases. CDR1 is SGHAT, CDR2 FQNNGV, per germline. The CDR3 has 16 residues.